The 25 T cell receptor beta chains below come from one sample, sequenced in a study of cytomegalovirus exposure and HLA in healthy donors. The PCR was carried out with 60 Vbeta primers and 13 Jbeta primers. Sequenced by immunoSEQ multiplex PCR; TCRdb stores in-frame clones only, minus some. This sample has about 130,000 clones, with 84% found just once. Sample: PBMCs. The receptors were sampled from a man aged 50 or older in good health and CMV-seronegative.

The genes are TRBV5-1 and TRBJ1-1; D is unclear. CDR3 length: 14 residues. V was cut by 4 bases and J by 2 bases, with 12 bases left in between. Germline CDR1 SGHRS, CDR2 YFSETQ. CDR3 sequence: CASSQWSSNTEAFF. The CDR3 nucleotides read TGCGCCAGCAGCCAATGGAGTTCTAACACTGAAGCTTTCTTT.

V and J are TRBV5-1 and TRBJ1-4; D remains ambiguous. Germline loops: CDR1 SGHRS, CDR2 YFSETQ. The CDR3 runs 15 residues. V dropped 4 bases and J dropped 5 bases, with 15 bases sitting between them. The CDR3 is CASSLGGGRNEKLFF. CDR3 sequence (DNA): TGCGCCAGCAGCCTAGGAGGCGGGCGAAATGAAAAACTGTTTTTT.

The chain uses TRBV19 and TRBJ1-5, with D possibly being TRBD1 (6 bases). V was clipped by 5 bases and J by 5 bases, with 16 bases between them. CDR1 is LNHDA and CDR2 is SQIVND in the germline V gene (reference sequence). There are 15 residues in the CDR3. The CDR3 spells CASSPLGAGDQPQHF. CDR3 coding DNA: TGTGCCAGTAGTCCCCTAGGGGCAGGGGATCAGCCCCAGCATTTT.

V usage is TRBV5-4 and J usage is TRBJ1-2, with 9 bases aligning to TRBD1. The germline V gene encodes CDR1 SGHNT and CDR2 YYREEE (reference sequence). The CDR3 has 15 residues. V gave up 6 bases and J gave up 4 bases; unmatched junction bases: 10. DNA of the CDR3: TGTGCCAGCACCCCACCTGGGGGACAGGGCTATGGCTACACCTTC. Translated: CASTPPGGQGYGYTF.

This clone was detected only once. V and J are TRBV7-2 and TRBJ2-1; 13 bases map to TRBD2. The length of the CDR3 is 15 residues. Germline CDR1 and CDR2: SGHTA and FQGNSA. V shed 1 base and J 8 bases; nucleotides not matched to a gene: 2. The CDR3 spells CASSLGLAGGHEQFF. Written as DNA, the CDR3 is TGTGCCAGCAGCTTAGGACTAGCGGGGGGCCATGAGCAGTTCTTC.

This chain's CDR3 is CSARDPPSQYF. CDR3 in DNA: TGCAGTGCTAGAGATCCCCCTTCCCAGTACTTC. V is TRBV20-1 and J is TRBJ2-7; no firm D call. Trimming pared 0 bases from V and 10 bases from J, leaving 10 bases between. In germline, CDR1 is DFQATT, CDR2 SNEGSKA (reference sequence). The CDR3 contains 11 residues.

This rearrangement joins TRBV30 to TRBJ2-1; 10 nucleotides agree with TRBD2. The V gene end was trimmed by 4 bases and the J gene end by 0 bases; junction bases not matched to a gene: 6. This CDR3 spans 16 amino acids. Germline loops: CDR1 GTSNPN, CDR2 SVGIG (reference sequence). In nucleotides, the CDR3 is TGTGCCTGGATGAGGAGCGGGGGGGCCTCCTACAATGAGCAGTTCTTC. Amino acid sequence: CAWMRSGGASYNEQFF. Supplemented by reference TRBV30 and TRBJ2-1, the full variable domain reads SQTIHQWPATLVQPVGSPLSLECTVEGTSNPNLYWYRQAAGRGLQLLFYSVGIGQISSEVPQNLSASRPQDRQFILSSKKLLLSDSGFYLCAWMRSGGASYNEQFFGPGTRLTVL.

The chain carries TRBV2 and TRBJ2-1, with 7 bases identical to TRBD1. V trimming: 2 bases; J trimming: 2 bases; junction bases outside the gene matches: 6. This CDR3 is 16 amino acids long. The germline gives CDR1 SNHLY, CDR2 FYNNEI. The CDR3 bases are TGTGCCAGCAGTGAATTGGGGACAGAGCCCTACAATGAGCAGTTCTTC. It translates to CASSELGTEPYNEQFF.

As regards this clone: Mismatch with germline at one junction end may stem from a read error. The chain recombines TRBV11-2 with TRBJ2-7; tentative D call: TRBD2 (5 bases). The CDR3 totals 15 residues. Per the germline V gene, CDR1 is SGHAT and CDR2 is FQNNGV. CDR3 DNA: TGTGCCAGCAACTTAGGGCCGGACTTCAACTACGAGCAGTACTTC. It codes for CASNLGPDFNYEQYF.

This clone was recorded only once. The chain links TRBV7-6 to TRBJ1-1; 7 nucleotides line up with TRBD1. CDR3 length: 13 amino acids. CDR1 and CDR2 from the germline V gene are SGHVS and FNYEAQ. Germline trimming cut 5 bases from V and 6 bases from J; bases unmatched to any gene: 6. The CDR3 region has the DNA TGTGCCAGCAGCCCCGCGGGACAGTCTGAAGCTTTCTTT. Translating it yields CASSPAGQSEAFF.

This clone has just one count. The CDR3 nucleotides are TGTGCCAGCAGCAGGTTGAACACTGAAGCTTTCTTT. This translates into CASSRLNTEAFF. The J gene is TRBJ1-1, the V gene TRBV6-5; D is uncertain. CDR3 length: 12 residues. Germline V gives CDR1 MNHEY, CDR2 SVGAGI. V lost 6 bases and J lost 0, with 5 bases in between.

In this sample, this clone turned up once. The CDR3 here is CASSLSVVGDTEAFF. CDR3 nucleotides: TGTGCCAGCAGTTTATCGGTGGTCGGGGACACTGAAGCTTTCTTT. This chain joins TRBV27 and TRBJ1-1; D gene ambiguous. Trimming pared 0 bases from V and 3 bases from J, leaving 11 bases between. The germline CDR1 and CDR2 sequences are MNHEY and SMNVEV (reference sequence). This CDR3 contains 15 residues.

The chain employs TRBV30 and TRBJ1-5; D call uncertain. Trimming stripped 2 bases from V and 4 bases from J, with 12 bases between. This CDR3 contains 14 residues. Germline-derived CDR1 and CDR2 are GTSNPN and SVGIG (reference sequence). CDR3 DNA sequence: TGTGCCTGGAGTCCCCTCTCAGTTAATCAGCCCCAGCATTTT. Its protein product is CAWSPLSVNQPQHF. The full variable domain, in which reference TRBV30 and TRBJ1-5 provide the parts outside the CDR3, is SQTIHQWPATLVQPVGSPLSLECTVEGTSNPNLYWYRQAAGRGLQLLFYSVGIGQISSEVPQNLSASRPQDRQFILSSKKLLLSDSGFYLCAWSPLSVNQPQHFGDGTRLSIL.

This clone occurred once. Mismatch with germline at one junction end may stem from a read error. The same CDR3 arises from other DNA sequences in this sample as well. This rearrangement joins TRBV30 to TRBJ1-6; D is uncertain. Germline values: CDR1 GTSNPN, CDR2 SVGIG (reference sequence). This CDR3 has 14 amino acids. The CDR3 sequence is CAWSVSSYNSPLHF. The DNA for the CDR3 is TGTGCCTGGAGTGTATCGTCCTATAATTCCCCCCTCCACTTT.

Remarks on this clone: The junction differs from germline at one of its ends, possibly a read error. The rearrangement uses TRBV7-7 and TRBJ2-2, with D unresolved. The CDR3 extends over 12 amino acids. Germline values: CDR1 SSHAT, CDR2 FNYEAQ (reference sequence). The CDR3 DNA reads TGTGCTAGCAGCTGGCCCGGGGGGGAGCTGTTTTTT. This gives the protein CASSWPGGELFF.

This clone has only a few counts. The chain uses TRBV6-5 and TRBJ1-2; tentative D call: TRBD1 (6 bases). V was clipped by 5 bases and J by 4 bases, with 11 bases between them. CDR1 is MNHEY, CDR2 SVGAGI, per germline. The CDR3 covers 13 residues. The CDR3 DNA follows: TGTGCCAGCAGTCAGGGGTCGGCCTATGGCTACACCTTC. Translation gives CASSQGSAYGYTF.

This clone was detected only a few times. This chain links TRBV4-3 with TRBJ2-1; D perhaps matches TRBD1 (6 bases). Germline assignment: CDR1 LGHNA and CDR2 YSLEER. V lost 5 bases and J 5 bases, leaving 16 bases between the germline ends. The CDR3 sequence is 15 residues long. The CDR3: CASSSRAGDNNEQFF. CDR3 DNA sequence: TGCGCCAGCAGCTCCCGGGCAGGGGACAACAATGAGCAGTTCTTC.

The chain is built from TRBV27 and TRBJ1-5; 9 bases match TRBD1. CDR1 and CDR2 from the germline V gene are MNHEY and SMNVEV (reference sequence). CDR3 length: 17 residues. Losses at the gene ends were 6 bases for V and 7 bases for J; bases not matched to a gene: 16. The CDR3 DNA reads TGTGCCAGCAGACTCCTCATAGACAGGGGGGGCGGGCAGCCCCAGCATTTT. Its protein is CASRLLIDRGGGQPQHF.

The chain has TRBV4-3 and TRBJ1-4; 9 bases are a match to TRBD1. The germline V gene has CDR1 LGHNA and CDR2 YSLEER. The CDR3 covers 15 residues. The J segment lost 8 bases and the V segment lost 4 bases, leaving 8 bases of the junction unmatched. In DNA form, the CDR3 reads TGCGCCAGCAGCCCCAACAGTGGACAGGGGGAAAAACTGTTTTTT. It translates to CASSPNSGQGEKLFF.

J is TRBJ2-7 and V is TRBV7-2, with TRBD2 as a possible D gene (7 bases). Germline V gene lookup returns CDR1 SGHTA and CDR2 FQGNSA. Trimming removed 2 bases from V and 10 bases from J, with 15 bases in between. The CDR3 loop spans 13 amino acids. The CDR3, as DNA: TGTGCCAGCAGCTTATGGGGGGGGGCGGAACAGTACTTC. It encodes CASSLWGGAEQYF.

The chain carries TRBV6-5 and TRBJ2-1; 13 bases map to TRBD2. This CDR3 is 14 amino acids long. CDR1 and CDR2 (germline): MNHEY, SVGAGI. The V and J ends lost 8 bases and 9 bases, in that order; junction bases with no gene match: 7. The CDR3 sequence: CASRTSGGIVEQFF. The CDR3 DNA is TGTGCCAGCCGGACTAGCGGGGGAATTGTTGAGCAGTTCTTC.

This clone showed up just a few times. The rearrangement links TRBV5-5 to TRBJ1-3, with 7 bases matching TRBD1. The CDR3 is made up of 17 amino acids. Per the germline V gene, CDR1 is SGHKS and CDR2 is YYEKEE (reference sequence). J gave up 3 bases and V 4 bases, and 13 bases lay outside the gene matches. This chain's CDR3 is CASSHTPGAGGGNTIYF. In DNA, the CDR3 is TGTGCCAGCAGCCATACGCCTGGGGCAGGGGGTGGAAACACCATATATTTT.

This clone was observed a single time. This chain's CDR3 is CASSPSTGMNTEAFF. DNA for the CDR3: TGTGCCAGCTCACCTTCGACAGGGATGAACACTGAAGCTTTCTTT. This chain joins TRBV18 and TRBJ1-1, with 7 bases aligning to TRBD1. The CDR3 sequence is 15 residues long. CDR1 KGHSH and CDR2 LQKENI come from the germline V gene. V shed 3 bases, J shed 0 bases, and the junction held 4 bases outside the gene matches.

The chain combines TRBV5-8 with TRBJ2-5, with 15 bases matching TRBD2. Germline V gene sequence: CDR1 SGHTS, CDR2 YDEGEE. After removal of 3 bases from V and 2 bases from J, the junction contained 5 bases not matched to a gene. The CDR3 sequence is 17 residues long. CDR3 protein: CASSSGTSGGSQETQYF. DNA of the CDR3: TGTGCCAGCAGCTCCGGGACTAGCGGGGGGAGTCAAGAGACCCAGTACTTC.

The chain has TRBV10-3 and TRBJ2-7; 10 bases agree with TRBD1. There are 14 residues in the CDR3. V lost 11 bases and J lost 7; bases outside the gene matches: 14. Germline CDR1 reads ENHRY; CDR2 reads SYGVKD. The CDR3 spells CAAGQGVGTGEQYF. Here the CDR3 DNA reads TGTGCCGCTGGACAGGGGGTCGGGACCGGTGAGCAGTACTTC.